This TCR beta chain was sequenced in a study of persistence of HIV-infected CD4 T cells. This clone was seen a few times. What it recognizes is unknown. The immunoSEQ assay was version 4, run in survey mode. Data came from immunoSEQ multiplex PCR; TCRdb stores just in-frame clones and leaves some out. This sample yields about 32,000 clones, of which roughly 71% are seen a single time; roughly 1.4% belongs to the top ten. Study findings and constraints: TCRbeta richness was lower in CMV- and Gag-responding cells than in anti-CD3/anti-CD28-responding cells.

An overlapping HIV-1 Gag peptide pool stimulated these cells at about 1 ug/peptide/mL. CD4+ T cells upregulating both CD40 ligand and CD69 were sorted as responding cells. Donors were HIV-1-infected adults who began suppressive ART during chronic infection. The CDR3 spans 16 residues. Germline assignment: CDR1 SNHLY and CDR2 FYNNEI. J gave up 3 bases and V 3 bases, and 3 bases lay outside the gene matches. The TCR comes from an adult man with HIV who was CMV-seropositive. Material: CD4+ T cells sorted from PBMCs after approximately 19-hour stimulation, obtained from a patient who received antiretroviral therapy. The V gene is TRBV2, the J gene TRBJ2-2, with TRBD2 identical over 11 bases. CDR3 sequence reads: CASSDPSGGHTGELFF. The CDR3 DNA sequence: TGTGCCAGCAGTGACCCTAGCGGGGGGCACACCGGGGAGCTGTTTTTT.